This entry lists 27 T cell receptor beta chains sequenced from one sample in a study of cytomegalovirus exposure and HLA in healthy donors. The PCR used 60 Vbeta and 13 Jbeta primers. Sequencing used immunoSEQ multiplex PCR; TCRdb keeps in-frame clones, though not all of them. The table lists over 80,000 clones, roughly 73% of them singletons. Sequences were obtained from PBMCs. These TCRs come from a man in his forties or fifties in good health and CMV-seronegative.

DNA of the CDR3: TGTGCCATCAGCCCCGGGACTACCAAAAGCACAGATACGCAGTATTTT. Amino acid sequence: CAISPGTTKSTDTQYF. The rearrangement joins TRBV10-3 to TRBJ2-3, with 7 bases that match TRBD2. In germline, CDR1 is ENHRY, CDR2 SYGVKD. The V and J ends lost 6 bases and 0 bases, in that order; junction bases with no gene match: 9. The CDR3 contains 16 residues.

CDR3 nucleotides: TGTGCCAGCTCACCAATGGAACAGGGTGTATTCGGCGAGCAGTACTTC. It is translated as CASSPMEQGVFGEQYF. The chain recombines TRBV18 with TRBJ2-7, with D perhaps TRBD1 (6 bases). CDR1 and CDR2 from the germline V gene are KGHSH and LQKENI. This CDR3 is built from 16 residues. The V and J ends lost 2 bases and 6 bases respectively, with 20 bases between them.

V is TRBV19 and J is TRBJ1-5; D may be TRBD1 (5 bases). The CDR3 extends over 16 amino acids. CDR1 and CDR2 (germline): LNHDA, SQIVND (reference sequence). Trimming shortened V by 0 bases and J by 5 bases, and 14 bases separated the two germline ends. CDR3 DNA sequence: TGTGCCAGTAGTATAGACCCGACAGATTACTATCAGCCCCAGCATTTT. This encodes CASSIDPTDYYQPQHF. The entire variable domain, with the rest obtained from reference TRBV19 and TRBJ1-5, is as follows: DGGITQSPKYLFRKEGQNVTLSCEQNLNHDAMYWYRQDPGQGLRLIYYSQIVNDFQKGDIAEGYSVSREKKESFPLTVTSAQKNPTAFYLCASSIDPTDYYQPQHFGDGTRLSIL.

This clone has just one count. The J gene is TRBJ2-1, the V gene TRBV10-3; tentative D call: TRBD1 (5 bases). V lost 7 bases and J 4 bases, leaving 11 bases between the germline ends. Germline values: CDR1 ENHRY, CDR2 SYGVKD. CDR3 length equals 13 residues. The CDR3 region is CAINEPGYNEQFF. The CDR3 DNA reads as TGTGCCATCAACGAACCAGGGTACAATGAGCAGTTCTTC.

V usage is TRBV27 and J usage is TRBJ1-1; TRBD1 is a possible D gene (6 bases). The V end lost 5 bases, the J end lost 1 base, and 8 bases lay between the germline ends. Germline V lookup: CDR1 MNHEY, CDR2 SMNVEV (reference sequence). This CDR3 has 13 amino acids. CDR3 residues: CASSPTGNTEAFF. The CDR3 region has the DNA TGTGCCAGCAGTCCGACAGGGAACACTGAAGCTTTCTTT.

This clone was detected only once. This chain uses TRBV2 with TRBJ1-2, with a weak D call TRBD1 (6 bases). Germline V gives CDR1 SNHLY, CDR2 FYNNEI. V lost 5 bases, J lost 10 bases, and 17 bases lay in between. The CDR3 covers 13 residues. The CDR3 reads CASSLGGVADYTF. The CDR3 nucleotides read TGTGCCAGCAGTTTAGGGGGGGTTGCGGACTACACCTTC.

This clone was recorded once. The J gene is TRBJ2-7, the V gene TRBV10-3; D gene unclear. V lost 8 bases and J lost 3, with 17 bases in between. Germline CDR1 ENHRY, CDR2 SYGVKD. This CDR3 region has 14 residues. For the CDR3, the DNA is TGTGCCATCTCAAGAACAGATACCGGCTACGAGCAGTACTTC. Its translation: CAISRTDTGYEQYF.

This clone has just one count. The chain joins TRBV7-9 to TRBJ2-1; the match to TRBD2 covers 10 bases. The CDR3 extends over 16 amino acids. Unmatched junction bases numbered 3, after V lost 4 bases and J lost 0 bases. CDR1 is SEHNR, CDR2 FQNEAQ, per germline (reference sequence). DNA of the CDR3: TGTGCCAGCAGCTCACAGCGGGGGGGCTCCTACAATGAGCAGTTCTTC. Residues: CASSSQRGGSYNEQFF.

This chain uses TRBV2 with TRBJ2-3, with 11 nucleotides matching TRBD1. The V gene's germline CDR1 is SNHLY and CDR2 FYNNEI. The CDR3 runs 14 residues. The J segment lost 4 bases and the V segment lost 6 bases, leaving 3 bases of the junction unmatched. CDR3 coding DNA: TGTGCCAGCAGGGGGGACAGGGGGTCAGATACGCAGTATTTT. It translates to CASRGDRGSDTQYF.

The chain joins TRBV19 to TRBJ1-5, with 9 bases that match TRBD1. V shed 7 bases and J 0 bases; nucleotides not matched to a gene: 1. CDR3 length: 14 residues. Looked up from germline, CDR1 is LNHDA and CDR2 is SQIVND (reference sequence). CDR3 protein: CASMDRGSNQPQHF. The CDR3, as DNA: TGTGCCAGTATGGACAGGGGTAGCAATCAGCCCCAGCATTTT.

Here the CDR3 reads CASSAQGKWTEAFF. The DNA of the CDR3 is TGTGCCAGCAGTGCGCAGGGAAAATGGACTGAAGCTTTCTTT. The V and J genes are TRBV6-1 and TRBJ1-1; a weak D match, TRBD1 (5 bases). The CDR3 totals 14 residues. V lost 4 bases and J 5 bases, leaving 14 bases between the germline ends. The germline gives CDR1 MNHNS, CDR2 SASEGT.

J is TRBJ2-3 and V is TRBV5-6; D ambiguous. The CDR3 is 14 amino acids. Trimming removed 4 bases from V and 1 base from J, with 10 bases in between. Germline CDR1 SGHDT, CDR2 YYEEEE. CDR3 region: CASSRLLGTDTQYF. CDR3 DNA sequence: TGTGCCAGCAGCCGTCTCCTTGGCACAGATACGCAGTATTTT.

The V and J genes are TRBV10-3 and TRBJ2-3; TRBD2 agrees at 9 bases. Trimming at V came to 1 base and at J to 2 bases, leaving 4 bases not matched to a gene. Germline CDR1 is ENHRY and CDR2 is SYGVKD. The CDR3 spans 16 residues. The CDR3 DNA reads as TGTGCCATCAGTGAGTTCGCGGGGGGGAACACAGATACGCAGTATTTT. Its protein product is CAISEFAGGNTDTQYF.

This chain connects TRBV9 to TRBJ1-2, with TRBD1 identical over 7 bases. CDR1 and CDR2 (germline): SGDLS, YYNGEE. V was pared by 3 bases and J by 1 base, with 12 bases of the junction left unmatched. There are 17 residues in the CDR3. CDR3 coding DNA: TGTGCCAGCAGCGCGTTCAGGGGGACAGACATTAACTATGGCTACACCTTC. Translated, it gives CASSAFRGTDINYGYTF.

V gene TRBV4-2 combines with J gene TRBJ1-1; D is uncertain. The ends were cut back, 0 bases at V and 3 bases at J, with 11 bases in the middle. Germline V gene sequence: CDR1 LGHNA, CDR2 YNFKEQ. This CDR3 contains 15 residues. In nucleotides, the CDR3 is TGTGCCAGCAGCCAAGATCAGGTATTGGACACTGAAGCTTTCTTT. This sequence encodes CASSQDQVLDTEAFF.

The chain is built from TRBV7-9 and TRBJ1-2; no clear D. Germline V gene lookup returns CDR1 SEHNR and CDR2 FQNEAQ (reference sequence). V lost 1 base and J 8 bases, leaving 8 bases between the germline ends. The CDR3 loop spans 12 amino acids. CDR3 bases: TGTGCCAGCAGCTTAGTGTTCCCGGGCTACACCTTC. This encodes CASSLVFPGYTF.

V is TRBV29-1 and J is TRBJ2-5; 10 bases are shared with TRBD2. In germline, CDR1 is SQVTM, CDR2 ANQGSEA. After removal of 6 bases from V and 5 bases from J, the junction contained 6 bases not matched to a gene. There are 13 residues in the CDR3. The chain's CDR3 is CSVTLAGRETQYF. CDR3 DNA: TGCAGCGTCACACTAGCGGGGAGGGAGACCCAGTACTTC.

The J gene is TRBJ2-1, the V gene TRBV29-1, with 9 bases identical to TRBD1. This CDR3 region has 16 residues. Trimming cost V 8 bases and J 4 bases; bases outside gene matches: 15. Germline CDR1 is SQVTM and CDR2 is ANQGSEA. The CDR3 is CSTSETPGQGYNEQFF. The CDR3, as DNA: TGCAGCACGAGTGAGACTCCGGGACAGGGTTACAATGAGCAGTTCTTC.

V gene TRBV11-2 combines with J gene TRBJ2-1; D not certain. Trimming left V 1 base short and J 4 bases short, with 5 bases between. This CDR3 has 13 residues. CDR1 SGHAT and CDR2 FQNNGV come from the germline V gene. The CDR3 sequence: CASSLAQYNEQFF. The CDR3 DNA follows: TGTGCCAGCAGCTTAGCCCAGTACAATGAGCAGTTCTTC.

The genes are TRBV28 and TRBJ2-6; 15 bases are a match to TRBD2. With 10 bases clipped from V and 4 bases from J, the junction kept 5 bases outside the gene matches. This CDR3 comprises 16 residues. Germline V gives CDR1 MDHEN, CDR2 SYDVKM. CDR3 residues: CATGLAGGLGANVLTF. For the CDR3, the DNA is TGTGCCACCGGACTAGCGGGGGGGCTAGGGGCCAACGTCCTGACTTTC.

V gene TRBV27 combines with J gene TRBJ2-5; 14 bases are a match to TRBD2. The CDR3 runs 19 residues. Germline CDR1 and CDR2: MNHEY and SMNVEV (reference sequence). J lost 5 bases, V lost 5 bases, and 16 bases had no gene match. CDR3 DNA sequence: TGTGCCAGCAGTACATTCTCGCCGACTAGCGGGGGGGTCGGGGAGACCCAGTACTTC. Protein product: CASSTFSPTSGGVGETQYF.

The genes are TRBV4-1 and TRBJ2-5, with D unclear. The end of the DNA aligns better with TRBJ2-7, so the J call may be wrong. Germline CDR1 MGHRA, CDR2 YSYEKL. The CDR3 contains 17 residues. CDR3 coding DNA: TGCGCCAGCAGCCAAGATGCTCATCGGCAGGCTCCCTACGAGCAGTACTTC. Residues: CASSQDAHRQAPYEQYF.

Sample share makes this clone medium-sized. The rearrangement links TRBV4-3 to TRBJ1-2; TRBD1 is a possible D gene (6 bases). Germline V gene sequence: CDR1 LGHNA, CDR2 YSLEER. This CDR3 spans 16 amino acids. Trimming shortened V by 3 bases and J by 1 base, and 15 bases separated the two germline ends. CDR3 sequence (DNA): TGCGCCAGCAGCCAGGACCTAGGGGGGGTTAACTATGGCTACACCTTC. Translated, it gives CASSQDLGGVNYGYTF.

V is TRBV7-2 and J is TRBJ1-5; TRBD1 aligns across 7 bases. The CDR3 is made up of 13 amino acids. J lost 5 bases, V lost 3 bases, and 1 base had no gene match. Germline-derived CDR1 and CDR2 are SGHTA and FQGNSA. CDR3: CASSLTGYQPQHF. The CDR3 DNA reads TGTGCCAGCAGCTTGACAGGGTATCAGCCCCAGCATTTT.

The CDR3 is CASSLNKGGGASGNTIYF. CDR3 nucleotide sequence: TGTGCCAGCAGTTTAAATAAAGGGGGGGGAGCATCTGGAAACACCATATATTTT. J is TRBJ1-3 and V is TRBV27; D might be TRBD1 (6 bases). The germline gives CDR1 MNHEY, CDR2 SMNVEV (reference sequence). The CDR3 runs to 18 residues. The V end was cut by 2 bases, the J end by 1 base, with 18 bases between.

The gene calls are TRBV2 and TRBJ2-1; 8 positions agree with TRBD2. The CDR3 has 15 amino acids. The V segment lost 5 bases and the J segment 4 bases; nucleotides outside the gene matches: 7. Per the germline V gene, CDR1 is SNHLY and CDR2 is FYNNEI. CDR3 sequence (DNA): TGTGCCAGCAGTCCCGGACTAGCTGGTTACAATGAGCAGTTCTTC. Protein product: CASSPGLAGYNEQFF.

On this clone itself: The CDR3 does not close with the conserved phenylalanine or tryptophan, likely indicating a read error. The chain recombines TRBV9 with TRBJ2-3, with D possibly being TRBD1 (5 bases). The V end lost 3 bases, the J end lost 3 bases, and 14 bases lay between the germline ends. The CDR3 is made up of 15 amino acids. Per the germline V gene, CDR1 is SGDLS and CDR2 is YYNGEE. CDR3 amino acids: CASSATGVRTDTQYV. As DNA, the CDR3 is TGTGCCAGCAGCGCAACAGGAGTGAGGACAGATACGCAGTATGTT.